One and the same sample provided the 4 T cell receptor beta chains below, sequenced in a study of T cell repertoires in cytomegalovirus infection. Antigens for these TCRs are unknown. Using its own MiXCR run on the reads, TCRdb lists one record per CDR3 protein. In the table there are about half a million distinct CDR3 sequences, roughly 42% of which are singletons. Source: cultured PBMCs, taken from culture after CMV antigen stimulation. The source of these receptors is a human donor in good health (CMV status not recorded). Some clones in this sample may be carry-over from other donors' samples.

J is TRBJ1-4 and V is TRBV27, with 10 bases identical to TRBD1. In germline, CDR1 is MNHEY, CDR2 SMNVEV (reference sequence). The length of the CDR3 is 15 residues. The V and J ends lost 5 bases and 5 bases, in that order; junction bases with no gene match: 5. The CDR3: CASSETGQGNEKLFF. The CDR3 nucleotides read TGTGCCAGCAGTGAAACGGGACAGGGGAATGAAAAACTGTTTTTT.

The rearrangement links TRBV6-5 to TRBJ1-1, with TRBD1 matching over 7 bases. The CDR3 has 11 amino acids. With V trimmed by 4 bases and J by 11 bases, 4 bases remained unmatched. Germline V gives CDR1 MNHEY, CDR2 SVGAGI. The CDR3 bases are TGTGCCAGCAGTTCAGGGGGGGCGGCTTTCTTT. Translating gives CASSSGGAAFF.

The rearrangement joins TRBV11-2 to TRBJ2-7; the D gene is possibly TRBD2 (6 bases). CDR1 is SGHAT, CDR2 FQNNGV, per germline. Trimming removed 3 bases from V and 6 bases from J, with 15 bases in between. The CDR3 covers 14 residues. DNA for the CDR3: TGTGCCAGCAGCTTGGTGTCGCTCGGGGGCGAGCAGTACTTC. It specifies CASSLVSLGGEQYF. The full variable domain, rest sourced from reference TRBV11-2 and TRBJ2-7, is EAGVAQSPRYKIIEKRQSVAFWCNPISGHATLYWYQQILGQGPKLLIQFQNNGVVDDSQLPKDRFSAERLKGVDSTLKIQPAKLEDSAVYLCASSLVSLGGEQYFGPGTRLTVT.

V and J are TRBV7-2 and TRBJ2-3, with TRBD2 matching 12 bases. With 5 bases clipped from V and 4 bases from J, the junction kept 10 bases outside the gene matches. Looked up from germline, CDR1 is SGHTA and CDR2 is FQGNSA. This CDR3 is built from 17 residues. DNA of the CDR3: TGTGCCAGCAGCCTCTCCGGGCTAGCGGGAGGGGCAGATACGCAGTATTTT. Translating gives CASSLSGLAGGADTQYF. Looking up the rest from reference TRBV7-2 and TRBJ2-3 gives the full variable domain: GAGVSQSPSNKVTEKGKDVELRCDPISGHTALYWYRQSLGQGLEFLIYFQGNSAPDKSGLPSDRFSAERTGGSVSTLTIQRTQQEDSAVYLCASSLSGLAGGADTQYFGPGTRLTVL.